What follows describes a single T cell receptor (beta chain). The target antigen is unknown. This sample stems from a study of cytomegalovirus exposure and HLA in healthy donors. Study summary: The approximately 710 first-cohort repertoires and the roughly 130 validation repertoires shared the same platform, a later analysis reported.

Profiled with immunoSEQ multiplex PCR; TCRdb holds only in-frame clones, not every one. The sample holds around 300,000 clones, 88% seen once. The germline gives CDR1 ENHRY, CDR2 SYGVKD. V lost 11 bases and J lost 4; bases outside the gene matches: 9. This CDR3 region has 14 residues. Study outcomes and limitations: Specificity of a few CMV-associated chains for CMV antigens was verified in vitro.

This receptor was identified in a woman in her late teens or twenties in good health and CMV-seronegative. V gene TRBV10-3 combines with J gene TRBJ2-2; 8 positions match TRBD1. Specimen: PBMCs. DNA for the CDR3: TGTGCCTCCGGACAGGGACCCTTCACCGGGGAGCTGTTTTTT. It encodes CASGQGPFTGELFF.